What follows are 31 T cell receptor beta chains derived from one specimen sequenced in a study of immune cell composition in non-small cell lung cancer. Method: immunoSEQ multiplex PCR; TCRdb's copy keeps in-frame clones and lacks some. Of 7,000 to 8,000 clones in the sample, 65% to 75% were seen once. Sequences were obtained from lung tumor tissue. All receptors come from a human donor with non-small cell lung cancer.

The J gene is TRBJ2-7, the V gene TRBV28, with D maybe TRBD1 (6 bases). V was cut by 3 bases and J by 5 bases, with 8 bases left in between. This CDR3 has 12 amino acids. Germline loops: CDR1 MDHEN, CDR2 SYDVKM. The CDR3 spells CASSFRGNEQYF. Written as DNA, the CDR3 is TGTGCCAGCAGTTTCAGGGGTAACGAGCAGTACTTC.

This clone came up a few times. V usage is TRBV5-1 and J usage is TRBJ2-6; D remains ambiguous. V lost 0 bases, J lost 0 bases, and 4 bases lay in between. In germline, CDR1 is SGHRS, CDR2 YFSETQ. This CDR3 has 15 amino acids. The CDR3 DNA reads as TGCGCCAGCAGCTTGGGACACTCTGGGGCCAACGTCCTGACTTTC. Protein: CASSLGHSGANVLTF.

V is TRBV7-9 and J is TRBJ2-2; 9 nucleotides agree with TRBD1. J gave up 4 bases and V 9 bases, and 6 bases lay outside the gene matches. Germline lookup yields CDR1 SEHNR and CDR2 FQNEAQ (reference sequence). CDR3 length: 14 amino acids. The CDR3 spells CASRQGVRTGELFF. The CDR3 coding sequence is TGTGCCAGTAGACAGGGGGTACGCACCGGGGAGCTGTTTTTT.

J is TRBJ2-1 and V is TRBV7-9; 7 nucleotides agree with TRBD1. CDR3 length: 16 amino acids. Trimming at V came to 1 base and at J to 0 bases, leaving 3 bases not matched to a gene. Looked up from germline, CDR1 is SEHNR and CDR2 is FQNEAQ (reference sequence). Written as DNA, the CDR3 is TGTGCCAGCAGCTTAGAAGGGGGCTTCTCCTACAATGAGCAGTTCTTC. Translation: CASSLEGGFSYNEQFF. Drawing the rest from reference TRBV7-9 and TRBJ2-1, the complete variable domain is DTGVSQNPRHKITKRGQNVTFRCDPISEHNRLYWYRQTLGQGPEFLTYFQNEAQLEKSRLLSDRFSAERPKGSFSTLEIQRTEQGDSAMYLCASSLEGGFSYNEQFFGPGTRLTVL.

The count of this clone is one. The V call is TRBV9, the J call TRBJ2-7; 7 bases are shared with TRBD1. Germline V gives CDR1 SGDLS, CDR2 YYNGEE. The CDR3 extends over 14 amino acids. V dropped 3 bases and J dropped 1; count of bases not matched to a gene: 4. The CDR3 coding sequence is TGTGCCAGCAGCGCCCAGGGGGATTCCTACGAGCAGTACTTC. Residues: CASSAQGDSYEQYF.

This rearrangement joins TRBV6-5 to TRBJ2-2; TRBD1 matches 8 bases. V trimming: 8 bases; J trimming: 3 bases; junction bases outside the gene matches: 8. The CDR3 sequence is 15 residues long. Per the germline V gene, CDR1 is MNHEY and CDR2 is SVGAGI. CDR3 DNA sequence: TGTGCCAGCCAGCCGGGACAGGCGTACACCGGGGAGCTGTTTTTT. This gives the protein CASQPGQAYTGELFF.

This clone was counted only a few times. This chain uses TRBV6-5 with TRBJ2-7; tentatively, D is TRBD2 (6 bases). Trimming took 4 bases from V and 4 from J, leaving 17 bases between them. The CDR3 has 15 residues. Germline values: CDR1 MNHEY, CDR2 SVGAGI. The chain's CDR3 is CASSSPGLTTYEQYF. The CDR3 coding sequence is TGTGCCAGCAGTTCACCGGGACTCACGACTTACGAGCAGTACTTC.

The chain combines TRBV28 with TRBJ1-4; a weak D match, TRBD1 (6 bases). Trimming stripped 5 bases from V and 12 bases from J, with 13 bases between. The CDR3 has 12 residues. Germline loops: CDR1 MDHEN, CDR2 SYDVKM. CDR3 in DNA: TGTGCCAGCAGTCCAGGGGCGGAAGAACTGTTTTTT. Its protein is CASSPGAEELFF. The full variable domain, with the rest looked up from reference TRBV28 and TRBJ1-4, is DVKVTQSSRYLVKRTGEKVFLECVQDMDHENMFWYRQDPGLGLRLIYFSYDVKMKEKGDIPEGYSVSREKKERFSLILESASTNQTSMYLCASSPGAEELFFGSGTQLSVL.

This chain connects TRBV7-2 to TRBJ1-2; a possible D gene is TRBD1 (6 bases). The CDR3 extends over 13 amino acids. V shed 4 bases and J shed 13 bases, with 19 bases lying between them. From germline, CDR1 is SGHTA and CDR2 FQGNSA. DNA of the CDR3: TGTGCCAGCAGCTCGTTCCTACAGGGCGGAATCACCTTC. This encodes CASSSFLQGGITF.

This sequence joins TRBV7-8 and TRBJ2-3, with 8 bases aligning to TRBD1. This CDR3 contains 17 residues. J was trimmed by 5 bases and V by 4 bases; bases with no gene match: 14. Germline CDR1 and CDR2: SGHVS and FQNEAQ. CDR3 in DNA: TGTGCCAGCAGCTCCCTCTATCGGACAGGGTTGGGAGATACGCAGTATTTT. It encodes CASSSLYRTGLGDTQYF. The full variable domain, rest sourced from reference TRBV7-8 and TRBJ2-3, is GAGVSQSPRYKVAKRGQDVALRCDPISGHVSLFWYQQALGQGPEFLTYFQNEAQLDKSGLPSDRFFAERPEGSVSTLKIQRTQQEDSAVYLCASSSLYRTGLGDTQYFGPGTRLTVL.

This chain links TRBV5-1 with TRBJ2-7; tentatively, D is TRBD2 (6 bases). Germline V gene lookup returns CDR1 SGHRS and CDR2 YFSETQ. The CDR3 extends over 14 amino acids. The V end lost 4 bases, the J end lost 7 bases, and 18 bases lay between the germline ends. For the CDR3, the DNA is TGCGCCAGCAGCCCGGGACTGGGACCGGGAGAGCAGTACTTC. The encoded protein is CASSPGLGPGEQYF.

The CDR3 sequence: CASSLVYEQYF. CDR3 nucleotide sequence: TGTGCCAGCAGCCTCGTCTACGAGCAGTACTTC. The rearrangement uses TRBV28 and TRBJ2-7; no clear D gene. The CDR3 contains 11 residues. Germline lookup yields CDR1 MDHEN and CDR2 SYDVKM. V was clipped by 6 bases and J by 3 bases, with 6 bases between them.

The CDR3 region is CASSQERREPQYF. The DNA of the CDR3 is TGCGCCAGCAGCCAAGAGCGGCGAGAGCCGCAGTATTTT. This chain links TRBV4-1 with TRBJ2-3; D is unresolved. CDR3 size: 13 residues. CDR1 is MGHRA and CDR2 is YSYEKL in the germline V gene. V dropped 0 bases and J dropped 10 bases, with 11 bases sitting between them.

This clone was counted between two and nine times. The gene calls are TRBV7-2 and TRBJ2-3; perhaps TRBD2 as D (5 bases). V was shortened by 5 bases and J by 2 bases, with 17 bases between the two germline ends. The CDR3 runs 16 residues. CDR1 is SGHTA, CDR2 FQGNSA, per germline. The CDR3 nucleotides read TGTGCCAGCAGCCTACGACTACCGAGCCTCACAGATACGCAGTATTTT. It translates to CASSLRLPSLTDTQYF.

This clone has more than one count but fewer than ten. The rearrangement joins TRBV27 to TRBJ1-5; D is perhaps TRBD1 (6 bases). This CDR3 is built from 13 residues. V was shortened by 6 bases and J by 4 bases, with 10 bases between the two germline ends. Germline values: CDR1 MNHEY, CDR2 SMNVEV (reference sequence). This CDR3 reads CASRPTGNQPQHF. CDR3 DNA: TGTGCCAGCAGACCCACAGGGAATCAGCCCCAGCATTTT.

The rearrangement uses TRBV7-8 and TRBJ1-2; 8 bases are shared with TRBD1. This CDR3 contains 18 residues. CDR1 is SGHVS, CDR2 FQNEAQ, per germline. V shed 4 bases, J shed 7 bases, and the junction held 20 bases outside the gene matches. As DNA, the CDR3 is TGTGCCAGCAGCTCCGCAGGACAGGGACCCGCCGACGGCGGTGGCTACACCTTC. Translation gives CASSSAGQGPADGGGYTF.

This chain joins TRBV2 and TRBJ2-7; 7 bases fit TRBD2. Germline-derived CDR1 and CDR2 are SNHLY and FYNNEI. The CDR3 loop spans 12 amino acids. The V and J ends lost 6 bases and 4 bases, in that order; junction bases with no gene match: 3. The CDR3 region has the DNA TGTGCCAGCAGCGGGAGGATGTACGAGCAGTACTTC. Its protein is CASSGRMYEQYF.

This clone came up a few times. CDR3 nucleotide sequence: TGTGCCAGCAGCGTCCGTACCGGGGAGCTGTTTTTT. It is translated as CASSVRTGELFF. The genes are TRBV9 and TRBJ2-2; D is uncertain. V lost 2 bases and J 5 bases, leaving 4 bases between the germline ends. The CDR3 loop spans 12 amino acids. Germline V gives CDR1 SGDLS, CDR2 YYNGEE. Combining the CDR3 with reference TRBV9 and TRBJ2-2 gives the whole variable domain DSGVTQTPKHLITATGQRVTLRCSPRSGDLSVYWYQQSLDQGLQFLIQYYNGEERAKGNILERFSAQQFPDLHSELNLSSLELGDSALYFCASSVRTGELFFGEGSRLTVL.

This clone was seen a handful of times. The chain has TRBV6-5 and TRBJ2-7; D may be TRBD2 (5 bases). The CDR3 has 14 amino acids. CDR1 MNHEY and CDR2 SVGAGI come from the germline V gene. V was pared by 6 bases and J by 1 base, with 13 bases between. CDR3 amino acids: CASSPEGLSYEQYF. CDR3 bases: TGTGCCAGCAGCCCCGAGGGCCTGTCCTACGAGCAGTACTTC.

This rearrangement joins TRBV7-9 to TRBJ1-2; the match to TRBD1 covers 9 bases. CDR3 length equals 17 residues. Per the germline V gene, CDR1 is SEHNR and CDR2 is FQNEAQ (reference sequence). V lost 8 bases, J lost 2 bases, and 15 bases stayed unmatched. CDR3: CASSGTGIHKMNYGYTF. In DNA form, the CDR3 reads TGTGCCAGCTCCGGGACAGGGATCCACAAAATGAACTATGGCTACACCTTC.

The V call is TRBV14, the J call TRBJ1-2; D is unresolved. Germline V gene data show CDR1 as SGHDN and CDR2 as FVKESK. The CDR3 has 14 amino acids. V shed 0 bases and J shed 8 bases, with 13 bases lying between them. The CDR3 here is CASSQDPWLEGYTF. In nucleotides, the CDR3 is TGTGCCAGCAGCCAAGATCCATGGCTAGAGGGCTACACCTTC.

This clone has more than one count but fewer than ten. The chain recombines TRBV11-2 with TRBJ2-5; TRBD2 aligns across 10 bases. Germline assignment: CDR1 SGHAT and CDR2 FQNNGV. The CDR3 is 16 amino acids. V gave up 3 bases and J gave up 7 bases; unmatched junction bases: 11. CDR3 coding DNA: TGTGCCAGCAGCTTTTACGGGACTAGCGCCCTTGGGACCCAGTACTTC. Amino acids: CASSFYGTSALGTQYF.

This sequence joins TRBV28 and TRBJ1-2, with 8 positions matching TRBD1. The CDR3 loop spans 15 amino acids. The V and J ends lost 10 bases and 8 bases, in that order; junction bases with no gene match: 18. CDR1 MDHEN and CDR2 SYDVKM come from the germline V gene. The CDR3 region has the DNA TGTGCCATCCAATCAGGGGGCCCTCTATCTCCCGGCTACACCTTC. Translating it yields CAIQSGGPLSPGYTF.

CDR3: CASSLGLAGPSSTDTQYF. The CDR3 DNA is TGTGCCAGCAGCTTAGGGCTAGCGGGCCCTTCTAGCACAGATACGCAGTATTTT. This chain uses TRBV7-2 with TRBJ2-3; the match to TRBD2 covers 8 bases. Germline lookup yields CDR1 SGHTA and CDR2 FQGNSA. V dropped 1 base and J dropped 0; count of bases not matched to a gene: 9. CDR3 length: 18 residues.

Only a few counts were recorded for this clone. The chain couples TRBV28 to TRBJ2-7, with 8 bases identical to TRBD1. The CDR3 runs 15 residues. Germline-derived CDR1 and CDR2 are MDHEN and SYDVKM. After removal of 5 bases from V and 3 bases from J, the junction contained 9 bases not matched to a gene. The CDR3 here is CASSQPHRGVYEQYF. The CDR3 coding sequence is TGTGCCAGCAGTCAACCCCACAGGGGGGTCTACGAGCAGTACTTC.

Only one count was recorded for this clone. V is TRBV6-5 and J is TRBJ2-5; D may be TRBD2 (5 bases). Trimming shortened V by 7 bases and J by 5 bases, and 14 bases separated the two germline ends. The CDR3 covers 13 residues. Germline V gene lookup returns CDR1 MNHEY and CDR2 SVGAGI. In DNA form, the CDR3 reads TGTGCCAGCACCTCCGACGGGGTGGAGACCCAGTACTTC. Amino acids: CASTSDGVETQYF.

J is TRBJ1-2 and V is TRBV2; D is unresolved. The germline gives CDR1 SNHLY, CDR2 FYNNEI. This CDR3 region has 14 residues. The ends were cut back, 6 bases at V and 4 bases at J, with 15 bases in the middle. CDR3 DNA: TGTGCCAGCAGGGTATCCGGGGTTGGCTATGGCTACACCTTC. Translation gives CASRVSGVGYGYTF.

This clone was seen more than once but under ten times. This rearrangement joins TRBV27 to TRBJ1-6; 10 bases align to TRBD1. Trimming removed 3 bases from V and 9 bases from J; junction bases left unmatched: 8. Germline CDR1 is MNHEY and CDR2 is SMNVEV (reference sequence). The CDR3 sequence is 16 residues long. CDR3 protein: CASSLAGTGVGSPLHF. In DNA form, the CDR3 reads TGTGCCAGCAGTTTGGCAGGGACAGGGGTTGGTTCACCCCTCCACTTT.

This chain connects TRBV29-1 to TRBJ2-3; TRBD1 agrees at 8 bases. After removal of 3 bases from V and 5 bases from J, the junction contained 4 bases not matched to a gene. The CDR3 has 13 residues. Germline V gene sequence: CDR1 SQVTM, CDR2 ANQGSEA. This chain's CDR3 is CSVETGAGDTQYF. The CDR3 DNA is TGCAGCGTTGAGACAGGGGCAGGAGATACGCAGTATTTT.

The V call is TRBV5-1, the J call TRBJ2-1; the D is unclear. CDR1 is SGHRS and CDR2 is YFSETQ in the germline V gene. The CDR3 is made up of 14 amino acids. V was pared by 0 bases and J by 1 base, with 5 bases between. The CDR3 here is CASSLALSYNEQFF. CDR3 coding DNA: TGCGCCAGCAGCTTGGCCCTTTCCTACAATGAGCAGTTCTTC.

The chain employs TRBV5-3 and TRBJ1-2; D may be TRBD1 (6 bases). TRBV5-3 is reported as an ORF; its role is uncertain. CDR3 length: 13 residues. Trimming removed 4 bases from V and 6 bases from J, with 13 bases in between. The DNA of the CDR3 is TGTGCCAGAAGCCAGGAGGGGGGGCATGGCTACACCTTC. Its translation is CARSQEGGHGYTF.